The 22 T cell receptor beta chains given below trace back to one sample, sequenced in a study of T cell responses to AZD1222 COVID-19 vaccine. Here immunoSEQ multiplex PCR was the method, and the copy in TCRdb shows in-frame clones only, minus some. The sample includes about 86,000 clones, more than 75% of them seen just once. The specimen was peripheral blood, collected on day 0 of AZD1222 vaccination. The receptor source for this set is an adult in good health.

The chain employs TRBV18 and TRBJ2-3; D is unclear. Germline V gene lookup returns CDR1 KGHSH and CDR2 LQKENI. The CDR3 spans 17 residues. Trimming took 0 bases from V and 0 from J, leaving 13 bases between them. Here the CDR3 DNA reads TGTGCCAGCTCACCACCCAATTTATTTACTAGCACAGATACGCAGTATTTT. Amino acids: CASSPPNLFTSTDTQYF.

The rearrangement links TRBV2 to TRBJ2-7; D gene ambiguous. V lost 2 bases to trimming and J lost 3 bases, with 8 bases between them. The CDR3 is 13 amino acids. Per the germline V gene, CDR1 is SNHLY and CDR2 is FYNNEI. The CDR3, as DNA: TGTGCCAGCAGTGAACAGGAGAACTACGAGCAGTACTTC. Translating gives CASSEQENYEQYF.

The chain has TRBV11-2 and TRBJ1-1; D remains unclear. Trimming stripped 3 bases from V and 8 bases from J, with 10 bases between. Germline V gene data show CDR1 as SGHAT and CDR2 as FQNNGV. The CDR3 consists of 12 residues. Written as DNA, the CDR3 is TGTGCCAGCAGCTTGGAAGGTGGGGAAGCTTTCTTT. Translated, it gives CASSLEGGEAFF.

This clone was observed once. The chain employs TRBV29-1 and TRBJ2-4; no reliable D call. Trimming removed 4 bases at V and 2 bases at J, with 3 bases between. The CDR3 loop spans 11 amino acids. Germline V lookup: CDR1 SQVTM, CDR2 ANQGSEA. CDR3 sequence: CSVGTKNIQYF. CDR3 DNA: TGCAGCGTTGGGACCAAAAACATTCAGTACTTC. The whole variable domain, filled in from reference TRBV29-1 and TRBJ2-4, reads SAVISQKPSRDICQRGTSLTIQCQVDSQVTMMFWYRQQPGQSLTLIATANQGSEATYESGFVIDKFPISRPNLTFSTLTVSNMSPEDSSIYLCSVGTKNIQYFGAGTRLSVL.

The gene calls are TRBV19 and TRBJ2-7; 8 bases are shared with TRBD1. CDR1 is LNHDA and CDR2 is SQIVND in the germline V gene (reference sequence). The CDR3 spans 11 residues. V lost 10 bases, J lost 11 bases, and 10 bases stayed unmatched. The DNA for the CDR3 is TGTGCCACCAATGGACAGGGAGTAGAGTACTTC. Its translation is CATNGQGVEYF.

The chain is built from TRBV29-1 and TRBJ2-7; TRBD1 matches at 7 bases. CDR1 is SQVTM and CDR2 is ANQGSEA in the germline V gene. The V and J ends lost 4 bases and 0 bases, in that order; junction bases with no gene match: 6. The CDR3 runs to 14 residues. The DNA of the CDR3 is TGCAGCGTTGCCCACGGGACAGACTCCTACGAGCAGTACTTC. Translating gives CSVAHGTDSYEQYF.

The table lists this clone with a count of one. In DNA, the CDR3 is TGTGCCAGCAGTTTAGAATTAGGGGCGTTCTACAATGAGCAGTTCTTC. It translates to CASSLELGAFYNEQFF. The chain carries TRBV27 and TRBJ2-1, with a possible D match to TRBD1 (5 bases). This CDR3 is 16 amino acids long. Germline V gene sequence: CDR1 MNHEY, CDR2 SMNVEV (reference sequence). Trimming took 2 bases from V and 3 from J, leaving 14 bases between them.

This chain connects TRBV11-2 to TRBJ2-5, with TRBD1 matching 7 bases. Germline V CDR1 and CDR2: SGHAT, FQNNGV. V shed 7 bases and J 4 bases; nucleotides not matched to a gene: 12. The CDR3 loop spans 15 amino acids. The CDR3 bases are TGTGCCAGCAAACAGAACACAGGGGCAACAGAGACCCAGTACTTC. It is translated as CASKQNTGATETQYF.

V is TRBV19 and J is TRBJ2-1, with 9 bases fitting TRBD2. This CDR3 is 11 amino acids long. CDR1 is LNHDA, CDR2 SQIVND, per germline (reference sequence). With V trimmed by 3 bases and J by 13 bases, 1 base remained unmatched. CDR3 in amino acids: CASSISGRQFF. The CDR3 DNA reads TGTGCCAGTAGTATTAGCGGGAGACAGTTCTTC.

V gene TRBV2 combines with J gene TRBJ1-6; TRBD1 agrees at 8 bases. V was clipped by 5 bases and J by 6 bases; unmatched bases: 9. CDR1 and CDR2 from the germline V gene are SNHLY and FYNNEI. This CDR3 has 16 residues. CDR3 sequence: CASSPLTGESNSPLHF. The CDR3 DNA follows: TGTGCCAGCAGTCCCTTGACAGGGGAAAGTAATTCACCCCTCCACTTT.

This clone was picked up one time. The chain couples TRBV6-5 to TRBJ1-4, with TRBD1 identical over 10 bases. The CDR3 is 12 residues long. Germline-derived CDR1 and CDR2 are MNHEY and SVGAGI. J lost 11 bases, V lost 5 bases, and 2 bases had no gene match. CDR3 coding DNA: TGTGCCAGCAGTAGACAGGGGGCCAAACTGTTTTTT. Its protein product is CASSRQGAKLFF.

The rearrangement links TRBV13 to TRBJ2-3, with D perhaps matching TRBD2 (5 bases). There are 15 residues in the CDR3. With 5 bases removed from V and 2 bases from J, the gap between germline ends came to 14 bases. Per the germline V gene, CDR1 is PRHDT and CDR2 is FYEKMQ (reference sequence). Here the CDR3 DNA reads TGTGCCAGCAGCGGGCGTGCGGGCACCACAGATACGCAGTATTTT. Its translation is CASSGRAGTTDTQYF.

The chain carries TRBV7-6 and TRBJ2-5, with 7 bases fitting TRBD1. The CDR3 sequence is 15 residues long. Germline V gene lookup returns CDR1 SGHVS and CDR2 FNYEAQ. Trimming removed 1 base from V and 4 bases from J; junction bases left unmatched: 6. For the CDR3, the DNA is TGTGCCAGCAGCTTAGGATTCGCAGGGGGAGAGACCCAGTACTTC. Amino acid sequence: CASSLGFAGGETQYF.

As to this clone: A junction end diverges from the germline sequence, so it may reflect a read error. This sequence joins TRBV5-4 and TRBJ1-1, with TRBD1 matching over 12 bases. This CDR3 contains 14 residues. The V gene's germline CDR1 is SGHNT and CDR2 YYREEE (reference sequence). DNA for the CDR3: TGTGCCAGCAGCTTTTCCGGGACAGGGGGCCGGCAGATCTTT. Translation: CASSFSGTGGRQIF.

The CDR3 sequence is CASSQDRGAGSNTEAFF. The DNA for the CDR3 is TGTGCCAGCAGCCAAGATCGGGGGGCAGGGTCGAACACTGAAGCTTTCTTT. The chain links TRBV3-1 (or the pseudogene TRBV3-2) to TRBJ1-1, with D possibly TRBD1 on 6 matching bases. The V end lost 0 bases, the J end lost 1 base, and 15 bases lay between the germline ends. CDR3 size: 17 residues. From germline, CDR1 is LGHDT and CDR2 YNNKEL (reference sequence).

CDR3 coding DNA: TGTGCCAGCAACGGACTAGCGGGTAATGAGCAGTTCTTC. Amino acids: CASNGLAGNEQFF. The chain links TRBV6-4 to TRBJ2-1, with 11 nucleotides matching TRBD2. V shed 7 bases and J 7 bases; nucleotides not matched to a gene: 3. The CDR3 is made up of 13 amino acids. Germline CDR1 is MRHNA and CDR2 is SNTAGT.

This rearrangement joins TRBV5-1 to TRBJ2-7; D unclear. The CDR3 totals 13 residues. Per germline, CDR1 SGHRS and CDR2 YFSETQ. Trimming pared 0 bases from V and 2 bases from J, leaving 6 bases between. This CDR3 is CASSLVGTYEQYF. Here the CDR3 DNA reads TGCGCCAGCAGCTTGGTAGGGACCTACGAGCAGTACTTC.

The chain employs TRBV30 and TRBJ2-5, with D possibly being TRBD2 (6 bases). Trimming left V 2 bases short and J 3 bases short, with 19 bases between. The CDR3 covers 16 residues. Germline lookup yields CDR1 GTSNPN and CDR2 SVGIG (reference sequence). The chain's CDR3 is CAWSRGFVMIEETQYF. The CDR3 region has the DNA TGTGCCTGGAGTCGGGGGTTTGTAATGATAGAAGAGACCCAGTACTTC.

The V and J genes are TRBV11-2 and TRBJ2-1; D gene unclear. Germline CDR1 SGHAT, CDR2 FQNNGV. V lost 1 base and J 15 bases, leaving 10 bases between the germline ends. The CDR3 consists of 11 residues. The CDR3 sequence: CASSLGPLLFF. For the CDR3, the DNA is TGTGCCAGCAGCTTAGGGCCTTTACTGTTCTTC.

This CDR3 reads CASSQNSGGSGEKLFF. DNA of the CDR3: TGTGCCAGCAGCCAAAACTCAGGGGGCAGCGGTGAAAAACTGTTTTTT. The chain recombines TRBV3-1 (or the pseudogene TRBV3-2) with TRBJ1-4; 8 bases fit TRBD1. Losses at the gene ends were 2 bases for V and 7 bases for J; bases not matched to a gene: 9. The CDR3 consists of 16 residues. Germline CDR1 is LGHDT and CDR2 is YNNKEL (reference sequence).

The CDR3 loop is CAWSVDVNTEAFF. The CDR3 coding sequence is TGTGCCTGGAGTGTAGATGTGAACACTGAAGCTTTCTTT. The chain carries TRBV30 and TRBJ1-1, with D hard to call. The CDR3 runs 13 residues. CDR1 and CDR2 from the germline V gene are GTSNPN and SVGIG (reference sequence). V was pared by 0 bases and J by 0 bases, with 5 bases between.

CDR3 sequence: CASNQRGEVPDTQYF. For the CDR3, the DNA is TGCGCCAGCAATCAGAGGGGGGAAGTTCCAGATACGCAGTATTTT. V is TRBV5-1 and J is TRBJ2-3, with D perhaps TRBD1 or TRBD2 (6 bases each). The CDR3 length is 15 residues. The V gene lost 6 bases and the J gene lost 4 bases, with 18 bases spanning the gap. CDR1 and CDR2 (germline): SGHRS, YFSETQ.